This is a list of T cell receptor beta chains from one sample in a study of blood T cell repertoires in COVID-19. TCRdb keeps only in-frame clones here, not all; method: immunoSEQ multiplex PCR. Of over 150,000 clones listed, about 90% were seen once; the top ten hold roughly 0.51%. The sample consisted of peripheral blood. Every receptor here comes from a man aged 45-65 years with acute or convalescent COVID-19. CDR3s include the opening cysteine and the closing phenylalanine or tryptophan.

TRBJ1-1 | TRBV19 | 13 | CASSTKTQGKAFF
TRBJ1-5 | TRBV18 | 14 | CASSPGQWNQPQHF
TRBJ1-1 | TRBV10-3 | 16 | CAISDPPLGPSSEAFF
TRBJ1-1 | TRBV6-6 | 13 | CASRRTQNTEAFF
TRBJ1-2 | TRBV7-3 | 15 | CASSLAVDRAAGYTF
TRBJ2-2 | TRBV19 | 16 | CATQRGAGGLTGELFF
TRBJ2-2 | TRBV10-2 | 15 | CASSARERGTGELFF
TRBJ1-5 | TRBV12-3/TRBV12-4 | 13 | CASSTYFNQPQHF
TRBJ2-1 | TRBV9 | 15 | CASSVGQGGRNEQFF
TRBJ2-2 | TRBV9 | 15 | CASSSNRGRTGELFF
TRBJ1-2 | TRBV4-3 | 15 | CASSQATTGDYGYTF
TRBJ2-1 | TRBV10-3 | 17 | CAISVMGQSFSGNEQFF
TRBJ2-3 | TRBV10-3 | 17 | CAISDGGGAEVQDTQYF
TRBJ2-2 | TRBV4-2 | 16 | CASSQERSGRAGELFF
TRBJ1-2 | TRBV6-6 | 13 | CASRLGQPYGYTF
TRBJ2-7 | TRBV9 | 15 | CASSVAIGSSYEQYF
TRBJ2-2 | TRBV7-9 | 15 | CASSKTSRGTGELFF
TRBJ2-3 | TRBV6-2/TRBV6-3 | 16 | CASSRMGPDSTDTQYF
TRBJ2-3 | TRBV5-4 | 15 | CASSLGGLSTDTQYF
TRBJ2-3 | TRBV7-9 | 14 | CASSLGSGTDTQYF
TRBJ2-3 | TRBV5-4 | 16 | CASSPEWRGGTDTQYF
TRBJ2-2 | TRBV7-3 | 14 | CASSFSGGGGELFF
TRBJ2-2 | TRBV6-6 | 15 | CASSTRDRGTGELFF
TRBJ2-2 | TRBV6-4 | 14 | CASSMTGNTGELFF
TRBJ2-5 | TRBV18 | 14 | CASSHGTDQETQYF
TRBJ1-3 | TRBV10-3 | 15 | CAISDQGITGNTIYF
TRBJ1-2 | TRBV11-2 | 14 | CASSLAGVNYGYTF
TRBJ1-1 | TRBV28 | 16 | CASSPRQGRLNTEAFF
TRBJ2-7 | TRBV28 | 15 | CASRLGQSNLYEQYF
TRBJ1-1 | TRBV12-3/TRBV12-4 | 13 | CASSTGVVAEAFF
TRBJ2-7 | TRBV27 | 18 | CASSKPGLAGGTGWEQYF
TRBJ2-1 | TRBV3-1/TRBV3-2 | 15 | CASSHDRGIYNEQFF
TRBJ1-5 | TRBV18 | 16 | CASSPPTQGSNQPQHF
TRBJ2-1 | TRBV28 | 15 | CASSLGSQGLREQFF
TRBJ2-3 | TRBV3-1/TRBV3-2 | 14 | CASSQGLAGVTQYF
TRBJ2-7 | TRBV9 | 16 | CASPGRGGDREYEQYF
TRBJ2-7 | TRBV5-4 | 16 | CASSLDWGRANDEQYF
TRBJ2-5 | TRBV5-6 | 13 | CASSFGAGETQYF
TRBJ1-2 | TRBV12-3/TRBV12-4 | 13 | CASTKTDNYGYTF
TRBJ1-5 | TRBV16 | 15 | CASSPGQGSNQPQHF
TRBJ2-2 | TRBV5-1 | 13 | CASSLSSAGELFF
TRBJ2-1 | TRBV30 | 15 | CAWSYGTSGYNEQFF
TRBJ2-1 | TRBV23-1 | 15 | CASSSTPTGNNEQFF
TRBJ2-7 | TRBV5-5 | 11 | CASSGIYEQYF
TRBJ2-5 | TRBV5-1 | 14 | CASSSGQGRETQYF
TRBJ1-5 | TRBV11-2 | 18 | CASSLDSLTGYSNQPQHF
TRBJ2-7 | TRBV2 | 13 | CASSEQRAVEQYF
TRBJ1-1 | TRBV3-1/TRBV3-2 | 14 | CASSQPDRGAEAFF
TRBJ1-5 | TRBV7-8 | 14 | CASSLGLKNQPQHF
TRBJ2-1 | TRBV11-2 | 16 | CASSFTPGLANNEQFF
TRBJ1-3 | TRBV6-6 | 14 | CASTVESSGNTIYF
TRBJ2-7 | TRBV29-1 | 11 | CSVVRGGEQYF
TRBJ2-7 | TRBV24-1 | 14 | CATSESGQLYEQYF
TRBJ2-5 | TRBV5-6 | 14 | CASSLLQGMETQYF
TRBJ2-7 | TRBV18 | 13 | CASSLMTSAEQYF
TRBJ2-2 | TRBV11-1 | 13 | CASSWGGTGELFF
TRBJ2-7 | TRBV21-1 | 17 | CASSKVPDSGSPYEQYF
TRBJ2-1 | TRBV7-2 | 15 | CASSTRTSGPNEQFF
TRBJ2-3 | TRBV5-4 | 16 | CASSLVGTGLTPTQYF